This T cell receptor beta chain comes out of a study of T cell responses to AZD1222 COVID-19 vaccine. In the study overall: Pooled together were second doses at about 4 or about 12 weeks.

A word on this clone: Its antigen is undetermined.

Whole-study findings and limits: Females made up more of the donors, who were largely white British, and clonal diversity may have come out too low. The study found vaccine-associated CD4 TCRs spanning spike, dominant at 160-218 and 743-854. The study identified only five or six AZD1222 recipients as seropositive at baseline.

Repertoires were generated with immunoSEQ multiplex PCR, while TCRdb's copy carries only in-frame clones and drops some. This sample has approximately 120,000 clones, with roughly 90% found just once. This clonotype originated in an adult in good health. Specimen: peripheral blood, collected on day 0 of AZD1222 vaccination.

The CDR3 here is CASSPAGVSGNTIYF. DNA of the CDR3: TGTGCCAGCAGCCCAGCAGGCGTCTCTGGAAACACCATATATTTT. The chain uses TRBV28 and TRBJ1-3; no clear D. CDR1 and CDR2 (germline): MDHEN, SYDVKM. The CDR3 sequence is 15 residues long. Trimming cost V 6 bases and J 0 bases, with 12 bases left between them.